This TCR beta chain was sequenced during a study of molecular identifiers for immune sequencing clone quantification. General observations from the study: It was shown that clones above 20 RNA copies held over 98% of effector molecules, but under 1% in naive cells.

About this clonotype: Its specificity is not known. A much larger clone is a single base away; this may be a read error.

The authors built bulk TCR libraries by previously described methods with listed TCR primers. TCRdb recomputed calls from the PCR reads with MiXCR, one row per CDR3 protein. The top ten hold approximately 0.84% of the sample, which has 460,000 or so distinct CDR3 sequences, around 21% seen once. The germline CDR1 and CDR2 sequences are MNHEY and SVGAGI. CDR3 length: 15 amino acids. Naive CD8 libraries used about 18,000 to 1,100,000 sorted cells and 10%, 30% or 50% RNA. CD8+CD4-CCR7+CD45RA+ cells were sorted as naive CD8 T cells. Input material: naive CD8+ T cells from blood, with Jurkat cell RNA spiked in. The subset denotes: FACS-sorted CD8+CD4-CCR7+CD45RA+ naive T cells. This sequence was found in a human donor in good health. Some libraries in this study had Jurkat cell RNA spiked in. The chain carries TRBV6-5 and TRBJ2-3; D might be TRBD1 (8 bases). DNA of the CDR3: TGTGCCAGCAGTTACCGGACAGGGAGGGCAGATGCGCAGTATTTT. Encoded protein: CASSYRTGRADAQYF.